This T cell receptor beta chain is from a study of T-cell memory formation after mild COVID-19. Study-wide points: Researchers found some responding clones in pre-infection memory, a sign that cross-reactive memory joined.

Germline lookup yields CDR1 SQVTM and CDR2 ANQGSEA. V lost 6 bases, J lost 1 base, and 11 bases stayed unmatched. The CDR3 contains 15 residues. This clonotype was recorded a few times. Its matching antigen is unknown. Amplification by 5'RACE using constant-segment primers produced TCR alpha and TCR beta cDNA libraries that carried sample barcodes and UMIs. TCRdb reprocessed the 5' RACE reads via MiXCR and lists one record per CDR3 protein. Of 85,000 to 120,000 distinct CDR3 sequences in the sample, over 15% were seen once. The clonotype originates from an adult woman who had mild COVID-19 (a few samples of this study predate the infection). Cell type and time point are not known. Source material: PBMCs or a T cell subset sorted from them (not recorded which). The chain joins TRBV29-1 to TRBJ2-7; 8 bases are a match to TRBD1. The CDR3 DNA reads TGCAGCGTCGGCAGCGGACGGACAGGGTCCTACGAGCAGTACTTC. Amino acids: CSVGSGRTGSYEQYF.